These T cell receptor beta chains were read from a single sample in a study of cytomegalovirus exposure and HLA in healthy donors. Sequenced by immunoSEQ multiplex PCR; TCRdb stores in-frame clones only, minus some. The sample has some 79,000 clones; 94% are singletons. Sequencing was done on a sample of PBMCs. These receptors were taken from a woman between 18 and 30 years old in good health and CMV-seropositive. Both conserved end residues are part of each CDR3. The order of the fields is J gene, V gene, D gene, clone size, CDR3 DNA, CDR3 protein. The D gene is left open where the match is weak. Clone sizes are given selectively: once, few, many, or a class where the clone is expanded.

TRBJ2-5,TRBV5-1,TRBD2,NA,TGCGCCAGCAGCCTCCGCGGGGGGGAGACCCAGTACTTC,CASSLRGGETQYF
TRBJ1-1,TRBV5-1,TRBD1,NA,TGCGCCAGCAGCTTGGCTCCGACAGGGCCGGCGACTGAAGCTTTCTTT,CASSLAPTGPATEAFF
TRBJ2-7,TRBV9,NA,NA,TGTGCCAGCAGCGCCGGGACTCCCGACTGGGAGCAGTACTTC,CASSAGTPDWEQYF
TRBJ1-2,TRBV5-5,TRBD1,NA,TGTGCCAGCAGCTTGGGGCAGGGGGTTGTCGGCTACACCTTC,CASSLGQGVVGYTF
TRBJ2-1,TRBV7-8,NA,NA,TGTGCCAGCAGCTTGCTCGGGAGTGGGGATGAGCAGTTCTTC,CASSLLGSGDEQFF
TRBJ1-1,TRBV28,NA,NA,TGTGCCAGCACCATCAGTAGGTTTCAGCGCGCTTTCTTT,CASTISRFQRAFF
TRBJ1-5,TRBV2,TRBD1,NA,TGTGCCAGCAGCGCTAGACAGGGGAATCAGCCCCAGCATTTT,CASSARQGNQPQHF
TRBJ2-3,TRBV4-1,NA,NA,TGCGCCAGCAGCCAAGGGAGGTACACAGATACGCAGTATTTT,CASSQGRYTDTQYF
TRBJ1-1,TRBV19,NA,NA,TGTGCCAGTAGCTGGGGACAATCAAACACTGAAGCTTTCTTT,CASSWGQSNTEAFF
TRBJ2-7,TRBV5-1,TRBD1,NA,TGCGCCAGCAGCTGGGGGACAGGGCGGAGTGCGAGCGAGCAGTACTTC,CASSWGTGRSASEQYF
TRBJ1-3,TRBV5-1,NA,NA,TGCGCCAGCAGCTCGGACCCGGGAGACACCATATATTTT,CASSSDPGDTIYF
TRBJ1-3,TRBV28,NA,once,TGTGCCAGCAGTGGGCCGGTCTCTGGAAACACCATATATTTT,CASSGPVSGNTIYF
TRBJ2-7,TRBV7-8,TRBD1,NA,TGTGCCAGCAGCTTAGGGACAGGCTTTTTGGGCTACGAGCAGTACTTC,CASSLGTGFLGYEQYF
TRBJ2-1,TRBV4-3,TRBD2,NA,TGCGCCAGCAGCCTCGGGACTAGCGGAAACAATGAGCAGTTCTTC,CASSLGTSGNNEQFF
TRBJ2-7,TRBV19,TRBD1,NA,TGTGCCAGTAGTACAACGACAGGGTCCGGCGAGCAGTACTTC,CASSTTTGSGEQYF
TRBJ1-6,TRBV5-1,NA,NA,TGCGCCTCTACTCCGGGTTTTGAGGGTTCACCCCTCCACTTT,CASTPGFEGSPLHF
TRBJ2-1,TRBV5-1,TRBD2,NA,TGCGCCAGCAGCTTTCTAGCGGTCGCGGCAAAGAATCTTAATTATGAGCAGTTCTTC,CASSFLAVAAKNLNYEQFF
TRBJ1-5,TRBV6-6,NA,NA,TGTGCCAGCAGTTACCCTCAGGGGAACAATCAGCCCCAGCATTTT,CASSYPQGNNQPQHF
TRBJ2-1,TRBV7-3,TRBD1,NA,TGTGCCAGCAGCTGGAGCTCAGGGGGAACCTACAATGAGCAGTTCTTC,CASSWSSGGTYNEQFF
TRBJ2-3,TRBV6-5,TRBD2,NA,TGTGCCAGCAGTTACCGACTAGCGGGGGGCACAGATACGCAGTATTTT,CASSYRLAGGTDTQYF
TRBJ2-5,TRBV30,NA,NA,TGTGCCTGGAGTCCCCGGGGGTCGGGCGAGACCCAGTACTTC,CAWSPRGSGETQYF
TRBJ2-1,TRBV4-1,TRBD1,NA,TGCGCCAGCAGCCAAGACCGGGACAGGCGGTCCAATGAGCAGTTCTTC,CASSQDRDRRSNEQFF
TRBJ2-3,TRBV28,NA,NA,TGTGCCAGCAGGGACCAAACAGGGTGGACGCAGTATTTT,CASRDQTGWTQYF
TRBJ2-3,TRBV29-1,NA,NA,TGCAGCGTTGATAGAGGAGATACGCAGTATTTT,CSVDRGDTQYF
TRBJ1-4,TRBV7-9,NA,NA,TGTGCCAGCAGCCCCGGGACTCAAGCTAATGAAAAACTGTTTTTT,CASSPGTQANEKLFF
TRBJ1-1,TRBV30,NA,once,TGTGCCTGGAGTGTAGGGGTTGGGGACACTGAAGCTTTCTTT,CAWSVGVGDTEAFF
TRBJ2-5,TRBV2,NA,NA,TGTGCCAGCCAGCGGAGGGGGGGGGAAGAGACCCAGTACTTC,CASQRRGGEETQYF
TRBJ1-5,TRBV28,NA,NA,TGTGCCAGCAGAGGTCCGGGAAATCAGCCCCAGCATTTT,CASRGPGNQPQHF
TRBJ1-5,TRBV6-6,TRBD1,NA,TGTGCCAGCAGTTCTCCGGACAGGGTCGGTCAGCCCCAGCATTTT,CASSSPDRVGQPQHF
TRBJ2-3,TRBV4-1,TRBD2,NA,TGCGCCAGCAGCCAAGCGGGGGGTTTCCCAGATACGCAGTATTTT,CASSQAGGFPDTQYF
TRBJ2-2,TRBV7-9,NA,NA,TGTGCCAGCAGCCCGTCTCGAATGAGCACCGGGGAGCTGTTTTTT,CASSPSRMSTGELFF
TRBJ2-2,TRBV28,NA,NA,TGTGCCAGCAGTTTATCTATACTTGCGAACACCGGGGAGCTGTTTTTT,CASSLSILANTGELFF
TRBJ1-4,TRBV5-1,NA,NA,TGCGCCAGCAGCTTGAACAGTGAAAAACTGTTTTTT,CASSLNSEKLFF
TRBJ1-1,TRBV12-5,NA,few,TGTGCTAGTGGTTTGCTTGGAGAGTTGAACACTGAAGCTTTCTTT,CASGLLGELNTEAFF
TRBJ1-1,TRBV6-5,NA,NA,TGTGCCAGCAGCCTTCATGGGGCCATGAACACTGAAGCTTTCTTT,CASSLHGAMNTEAFF